The entry below describes one TCR beta chain. The specificity of this receptor is unknown. No base qualities exist here, and no much larger clone lies one base off it. Trimming removed 4 bases from V and 2 bases from J, leaving 8 bases between the germline ends. Including cysteine and phenylalanine, the CDR3 has 13 amino acids. Only the CDR3 DNA stays, 39 bases, in frame from base 1. Taken from the germline V gene, the CDR1 and CDR2 loops are SNHLY and FYNNEI. The sample originates from a study of control samples from healthy donors and cancer patients (dated by TCRdb to the early 2020s). Library construction relied on the immunoSEQ multiplex PCR assay. Entries here come from immuneACCESS through TCRdb and include only in-frame sequences with V and J called. Some clones fail to appear in such tables; in the studies checked, an unresolved V gene covers under half of the shortfall, and the cause of the remainder is unknown. Counted in this sample were about 130,000 clones; roughly 90% of them appeared once. The top ten clonotypes cover less than 2.5% of the sample.

The material sequenced was blood. The sequence was collected from a woman aged 45-65 years in good health. The rearrangement joined TRBV2 to TRBJ2-5; there is no confident call for the D gene. The CDR3 in this case is CASSVNRQETQYF. Read as DNA, the sequence is TGTGCCAGCAGTGTGAACAGACAAGAGACCCAGTACTTC.